One sample yielded the 32 T cell receptor beta chains listed below, sequenced in a study of CD8 T cells in Susac syndrome. RNA totalling roughly 0.45 to 1 ug underwent reverse transcription with random hexamers. Using its own MiXCR run on the immunoSEQ multiplex PCR reads, TCRdb lists one record per CDR3 protein. Of around 23,000 distinct CDR3 sequences detected, around 93% appear once; the ten largest clones hold around 0.62%. Sequencing input: CD8+ T cells from PBMCs. Receptors originate from a human donor with Susac syndrome.

The rearrangement uses TRBV7-3 and TRBJ2-6; D ambiguous. The germline V gene encodes CDR1 SGHTA and CDR2 FQGTGA. Trimming shortened V by 2 bases and J by 1 base, and 6 bases separated the two germline ends. The CDR3 is 15 residues long. The CDR3 DNA reads as TGTGCCAGCAGCTTAGCAAGTTCTGGGGCCAACGTCCTGACTTTC. Its translation is CASSLASSGANVLTF.

V gene TRBV7-9 combines with J gene TRBJ1-2; perhaps TRBD1 as D (5 bases). The germline V gene encodes CDR1 SEHNR and CDR2 FQNEAQ (reference sequence). Trimming took 5 bases from V and 0 from J, leaving 16 bases between them. The CDR3 extends over 16 amino acids. Here the CDR3 reads CASSPKDGTANYGYTF. DNA for the CDR3: TGTGCCAGCAGCCCTAAAGACGGGACCGCTAACTATGGCTACACCTTC.

This clonotype showed up just once. The chain couples TRBV6-5 to TRBJ1-2, with no clear D. V dropped 5 bases and J dropped 8 bases, with 15 bases sitting between them. The CDR3 covers 13 residues. The germline CDR1 and CDR2 sequences are MNHEY and SVGAGI. The CDR3 protein is CASSKPDWWGYTF. CDR3 nucleotide sequence: TGTGCCAGCAGTAAACCCGATTGGTGGGGCTACACCTTC.

The rearrangement joins TRBV19 to TRBJ1-2; D is uncertain. Germline lookup yields CDR1 LNHDA and CDR2 SQIVND (reference sequence). CDR3 length: 14 residues. Trimming stripped 4 bases from V and 4 bases from J, with 13 bases between. The CDR3 sequence: CASSTEWVVYGYTF. For the CDR3, the DNA is TGTGCCAGTAGTACCGAGTGGGTGGTCTATGGCTACACCTTC.

The chain couples TRBV19 to TRBJ1-6; D unresolved. V was shortened by 2 bases and J by 8 bases, with 7 bases between the two germline ends. CDR3 size: 13 residues. The germline V gene has CDR1 LNHDA and CDR2 SQIVND (reference sequence). This chain's CDR3 is CASSIKVDSPLHF. The CDR3 bases are TGTGCCAGTAGTATAAAGGTGGATTCACCCCTCCACTTT.

V gene TRBV23-1 combines with J gene TRBJ2-2, with D tentatively TRBD1 (5 bases). TRBV23-1 is placed among ORFs of uncertain function. V lost 9 bases and J 0 bases, leaving 14 bases between the germline ends. This CDR3 has 15 residues. The CDR3 is CASSNRGANTGELFF. The CDR3, as DNA: TGCGCCAGTAGTAATAGGGGCGCGAACACCGGGGAGCTGTTTTTT.

The CDR3 region has the DNA TGTGCCAGCAGCTCCACAGGGGGCTGGGATACGCAGTATTTT. Translation gives CASSSTGGWDTQYF. The rearrangement links TRBV7-3 to TRBJ2-3; TRBD1 aligns across 9 bases. Germline lookup yields CDR1 SGHTA and CDR2 FQGTGA. Trimming took 4 bases from V and 6 from J; bases not matched to a gene: 5. The CDR3 sequence is 14 residues long.

A remark on this clonotype: The germline gene is not matched at one end of the junction; a read error may be the cause. The V call is TRBV27, the J call TRBJ2-3; tentative D call: TRBD2 (5 bases). The CDR3 totals 16 residues. The V gene's germline CDR1 is MNHEY and CDR2 SMNVEV (reference sequence). In nucleotides, the CDR3 is TGTGCCAGCAGTTTCTATATGGGAGACGTGATCGATATGCAGTATTTT. The encoded protein is CASSFYMGDVIDMQYF.

This clonotype was counted a single time. The chain recombines TRBV5-4 with TRBJ1-1, with 9 positions matching TRBD1. V lost 3 bases, J lost 7 bases, and 4 bases stayed unmatched. Germline CDR1 and CDR2: SGHNT and YYREEE (reference sequence). The CDR3 runs 13 residues. The CDR3, as DNA: TGTGCCAGCAGCTGGGACAGGGCGATTGAAGCTTTCTTT. It yields the protein CASSWDRAIEAFF.

The CDR3 protein is CASSGERQGAIHTTPYNEQFF. The CDR3 bases are TGTGCCAGCAGTGGGGAGCGACAGGGGGCGATTCACACCACCCCCTACAATGAGCAGTTCTTC. The V gene is TRBV2, the J gene TRBJ2-1; TRBD1 matches at 10 bases. The CDR3 totals 21 residues. Trimming cost V 4 bases and J 2 bases; bases outside gene matches: 20. Germline V lookup: CDR1 SNHLY, CDR2 FYNNEI.

V usage is TRBV9 and J usage is TRBJ2-7; the match to TRBD1 covers 7 bases. Germline V gene data show CDR1 as SGDLS and CDR2 as YYNGEE. After removal of 0 bases from V and 5 bases from J, the junction contained 5 bases not matched to a gene. The CDR3 extends over 14 amino acids. As DNA, the CDR3 is TGTGCCAGCAGCGTAGGGGCAGGGGGAAACGAGCAGTACTTC. Translating it yields CASSVGAGGNEQYF.

The genes are TRBV13 and TRBJ1-4; 7 bases align to TRBD1. In germline, CDR1 is PRHDT, CDR2 FYEKMQ (reference sequence). J lost 6 bases, V lost 6 bases, and 10 bases had no gene match. The CDR3 spans 15 residues. As DNA, the CDR3 is TGTGCCAGCAGACCGCGGCGGGACAGCCATGAAAAACTGTTTTTT. Translating it yields CASRPRRDSHEKLFF. The full variable domain, rest sourced from reference TRBV13 and TRBJ1-4, is AAGVIQSPRHLIKEKRETATLKCYPIPRHDTVYWYQQGPGQDPQFLISFYEKMQSDKGSIPDRFSAQQFSDYHSELNMSSLELGDSALYFCASRPRRDSHEKLFFGSGTQLSVL.

This chain joins TRBV20-1 and TRBJ2-1, with 7 nucleotides matching TRBD2. CDR3 length equals 15 residues. Germline V gene lookup returns CDR1 DFQATT and CDR2 SNEGSKA (reference sequence). With 3 bases clipped from V and 4 bases from J, the junction kept 9 bases outside the gene matches. CDR3 sequence reads: CSARGGSTDYNEQFF. In DNA, the CDR3 is TGCAGTGCTAGGGGGGGGTCGACCGATTACAATGAGCAGTTCTTC.

The chain employs TRBV29-1 and TRBJ2-7; no clear D. The CDR3 runs to 13 residues. The V end lost 2 bases, the J end lost 2 bases, and 10 bases lay between the germline ends. The germline V gene has CDR1 SQVTM and CDR2 ANQGSEA. This CDR3 is CSVELPAAYEQYF. DNA of the CDR3: TGCAGCGTTGAACTACCTGCTGCCTACGAGCAGTACTTC.

V is TRBV27 and J is TRBJ2-2, with D tentatively TRBD1 (6 bases). V shed 2 bases and J shed 4 bases, with 11 bases lying between them. The CDR3 runs to 15 residues. The germline gives CDR1 MNHEY, CDR2 SMNVEV (reference sequence). In DNA form, the CDR3 reads TGTGCCAGCAGTTTAATGGGGACATTCACCGGGGAGCTGTTTTTT. Amino acid sequence: CASSLMGTFTGELFF.

The chain couples TRBV7-6 to TRBJ1-1; D ambiguous. Germline-derived CDR1 and CDR2 are SGHVS and FNYEAQ. Trimming shortened V by 5 bases and J by 6 bases, and 19 bases separated the two germline ends. The CDR3 totals 15 residues. CDR3 amino acids: CASSLGSGVLAEAFF. The CDR3 DNA reads as TGTGCCAGCAGCCTGGGATCCGGGGTCCTAGCTGAAGCTTTCTTT.

This clonotype was found once. The chain couples TRBV28 to TRBJ2-3; TRBD2 aligns across 8 bases. This CDR3 comprises 16 residues. The germline CDR1 and CDR2 sequences are MDHEN and SYDVKM. Trimming cost V 3 bases and J 5 bases; bases outside gene matches: 10. The chain's CDR3 is CASSLRAGDLQDTQYF. In nucleotides, the CDR3 is TGTGCCAGCAGTTTGAGAGCGGGGGACCTCCAAGATACGCAGTATTTT.

The chain uses TRBV7-6 and TRBJ2-5; 7 bases are shared with TRBD1. The CDR3 is 16 amino acids. V was pared by 3 bases and J by 2 bases, with 9 bases of the junction left unmatched. Germline values: CDR1 SGHVS, CDR2 FNYEAQ. The CDR3 nucleotides are TGTGCCAGCAGCTTCAATTGGGACAGCCAACAAGAGACCCAGTACTTC. Translated, it gives CASSFNWDSQQETQYF.

This chain uses TRBV11-3 with TRBJ1-1; perhaps TRBD1 as D (5 bases). Deletions cut 4 bases from V and 0 bases from J, with 9 bases between. The length of the CDR3 is 14 residues. Germline assignment: CDR1 SGHNT and CDR2 YENEEA. The CDR3 DNA is TGTGCCAGCAGCTCTCCAGGGATGAACACTGAAGCTTTCTTT. Amino acid sequence: CASSSPGMNTEAFF.

The chain employs TRBV28 and TRBJ2-7, with TRBD2 matching over 7 bases. Per the germline V gene, CDR1 is MDHEN and CDR2 is SYDVKM. The CDR3 is 14 amino acids. Trimming cost V 6 bases and J 6 bases; bases outside gene matches: 11. CDR3 bases: TGTGCCAGCAGCGTTGCGGGGGAGGATGGCGAGCAGTACTTC. This codes for CASSVAGEDGEQYF.

V is TRBV13 and J is TRBJ1-1; D remains unclear. The CDR3 has 15 amino acids. From germline, CDR1 is PRHDT and CDR2 FYEKMQ (reference sequence). Deletions cut 4 bases from V and 3 bases from J, with 15 bases between. Here the CDR3 reads CASSSRPGGDTEAFF. The CDR3 DNA is TGTGCCAGCAGCTCACGGCCGGGTGGGGACACTGAAGCTTTCTTT. The full variable domain, rest sourced from reference TRBV13 and TRBJ1-1, is AAGVIQSPRHLIKEKRETATLKCYPIPRHDTVYWYQQGPGQDPQFLISFYEKMQSDKGSIPDRFSAQQFSDYHSELNMSSLELGDSALYFCASSSRPGGDTEAFFGQGTRLTVV.

This chain uses TRBV23-1 with TRBJ1-1; maybe TRBD1 (5 bases). TRBV23-1 is filed as an ORF, its function uncertain. The CDR3 has 15 residues. V lost 0 bases and J 1 base, leaving 9 bases between the germline ends. This chain's CDR3 is CASSQSGGGNTEAFF. In DNA, the CDR3 is TGCGCCAGCAGTCAATCGGGGGGTGGGAACACTGAAGCTTTCTTT.

The rearrangement links TRBV7-9 to TRBJ1-3; D is undetermined. This CDR3 has 16 amino acids. Germline assignment: CDR1 SEHNR and CDR2 FQNEAQ (reference sequence). The V and J ends lost 5 bases and 5 bases respectively, with 19 bases between them. CDR3 coding DNA: TGTGCCAGCAGCCCAACCCAGTTGAGATCTCGAAACACCATATATTTT. Protein product: CASSPTQLRSRNTIYF.

The chain links TRBV12-3 or TRBV12-4 to TRBJ2-7; D could derive from TRBD1 or TRBD2 (6 bases each). This CDR3 has 14 amino acids. Deletions cut 2 bases from V and 3 bases from J, with 11 bases between. CDR3 bases: TGTGCCAGCAGTTTATGGGGGGCTCGCTACGAGCAGTACTTC. It encodes CASSLWGARYEQYF.

The rearrangement uses TRBV12-3 or TRBV12-4 and TRBJ2-5; D is ambiguous. V was pared by 6 bases and J by 2 bases, with 10 bases between. The CDR3 spans 13 residues. The CDR3 sequence is CASRATGQETQYF. The CDR3 DNA sequence: TGTGCCAGCAGAGCGACGGGTCAAGAGACCCAGTACTTC.

The gene calls are TRBV28 and TRBJ2-2, with 9 nucleotides matching TRBD2. V shed 5 bases and J 4 bases; nucleotides not matched to a gene: 8. The germline gives CDR1 MDHEN, CDR2 SYDVKM. There are 16 residues in the CDR3. The CDR3 reads CASSPSGGYPTGELFF. The CDR3, as DNA: TGTGCCAGCAGTCCGAGCGGGGGGTATCCCACCGGGGAGCTGTTTTTT.

The chain couples TRBV28 to TRBJ1-6; D remains ambiguous. The germline V gene encodes CDR1 MDHEN and CDR2 SYDVKM. The CDR3 has 13 residues. The V end lost 2 bases, the J end lost 5 bases, and 4 bases lay between the germline ends. DNA of the CDR3: TGTGCCAGCAGTTTACAGCATAATTCACCCCTCCACTTT. Amino acids: CASSLQHNSPLHF.

This clonotype was seen only a few times. V and J are TRBV7-2 and TRBJ2-7; TRBD2 is a possible D gene (7 bases). Trimming shortened V by 3 bases and J by 2 bases, and 14 bases separated the two germline ends. CDR1 and CDR2 (germline): SGHTA, FQGNSA. This CDR3 spans 15 amino acids. DNA of the CDR3: TGTGCCAGCAGCTTTGGGGGGGCCGGTACCTACGAGCAGTACTTC. Translating it yields CASSFGGAGTYEQYF.

The V call is TRBV4-3, the J call TRBJ1-2; a weak D match, TRBD1 (5 bases). Germline V gene data show CDR1 as LGHNA and CDR2 as YSLEER. V lost 4 bases and J lost 2, with 11 bases in between. CDR3 size: 14 residues. CDR3 nucleotide sequence: TGCGCCAGCAGCCCCGGGACGGCCAACTATGGCTACACCTTC. As protein: CASSPGTANYGYTF.

This clonotype was recorded once. The CDR3 loop is CASRGPYTGELFF. CDR3 nucleotides: TGTGCCAGCAGGGGGCCGTACACCGGGGAGCTGTTTTTT. This sequence joins TRBV27 and TRBJ2-2, with D perhaps matching TRBD1 (5 bases). There are 13 residues in the CDR3. Looked up from germline, CDR1 is MNHEY and CDR2 is SMNVEV (reference sequence). Trimming removed 6 bases at V and 3 bases at J, with 8 bases between.

The CDR3 region has the DNA TGCAGTGCCCTGATCAGAGTTTTGGTCTATGGCTACACCTTC. Translated, it gives CSALIRVLVYGYTF. The chain carries TRBV20-1 and TRBJ1-2, with D unclear. V lost 6 bases to trimming and J lost 4 bases, with 18 bases between them. This CDR3 spans 14 amino acids. CDR1 is DFQATT and CDR2 is SNEGSKA in the germline V gene (reference sequence).

The chain joins TRBV30 to TRBJ2-7; weak D call: TRBD1 (6 bases). Trimming stripped 8 bases from V and 0 bases from J, with 17 bases between. Germline V gene sequence: CDR1 GTSNPN, CDR2 SVGIG (reference sequence). This CDR3 spans 14 amino acids. The CDR3 region is CARSPGHTSYEQYF. The CDR3 DNA reads TGTGCCCGTTCCCCGGGACACACCTCCTACGAGCAGTACTTC.